The clone carrying this T cell receptor beta chain was counted between two and nine times. Its cognate antigen is unknown. V lost 4 bases to trimming and J lost 8 bases, with 11 bases between them. Germline CDR1 SGHTA, CDR2 FQGNSA. The CDR3 has 12 amino acids. This sample was included in a study of PD-1 blockade in classical Hodgkin lymphoma. Study-wide results and caveats: CD4+ TCR diversity, unlike CD8+, climbed significantly by C4D1. Patients starting nivolumab less than 1 year after ASCT had lower diversity and were excluded from later analyses.

Stated time point: cycle 4 day 1 (C4D1), after 5 to 7 weeks of nivolumab. Exposure to brentuximab vedotin varied, and each patient had relapsed following autologous stem cell transplantation. Using magnetic negative selection, the CD4+ T cells were separated out of thawed PBMCs. TCRdb keeps only in-frame clones here, not all; method: immunoSEQ multiplex PCR. This sample carries 30,000 to 35,000 clones, 84% of them seen once, and the ten largest clones take about 0.85%. This clonotype originated in a human donor with classical Hodgkin lymphoma. The genes are TRBV7-2 and TRBJ1-2, with D perhaps TRBD1 (5 bases). Material: CD4+ T cells from blood, obtained before the fourth cycle of nivolumab. For the CDR3, the DNA is TGTGCCAGCAGCTCCAGGGAGTTCGGCTACACCTTC. Its translation is CASSSREFGYTF.